The rows below give T cell receptor beta chains drawn from one sample of a study of cytomegalovirus exposure and HLA in healthy donors. The data were produced by immunoSEQ multiplex PCR, yet TCRdb's version contains in-frame clones alone and is incomplete. The table has about 73,000 clones, less than 95% seen once; the top ten hold more than 0.9%. Material for sequencing was PBMCs. Receptor source: a young woman in good health and CMV-seronegative. Both conserved end residues are part of each CDR3. Fields, in order: V gene, CDR3 protein.

V: TRBV7-6; CDR3: CASSLAGGRAVETQYF
V: TRBV7-8; CDR3: CANQLSGEGEQFF
V: TRBV28; CDR3: CASSLLRVYEQYF
V: TRBV27; CDR3: CASGRGNTEAFF
V: TRBV7-3; CDR3: CASSGGGTGRTDTQYF
V: TRBV15; CDR3: CATSRASGSPSYEQYF
V: TRBV7-2; CDR3: CASSPKAGSGNTEAFF
V: TRBV19; CDR3: CASSIRTSGGSYNEQFF
V: TRBV28; CDR3: CASSFALHYEQYF
V: TRBV29-1; CDR3: CSVDVAGKDTQYF
V: TRBV29-1; CDR3: CSGSEDNSGRLYF
V: TRBV5-5; CDR3: CASSLGLGAREQYF
V: TRBV27; CDR3: CASSLEGTSSYNEQFF
V: TRBV7-3; CDR3: CASSSLVLGYQYF
V: TRBV18; CDR3: CASSPLGTPGELFF
V: TRBV5-8; CDR3: CASVRGGSSYEQYF
V: TRBV7-2; CDR3: CASSLGASTEQYF
V: TRBV7-3; CDR3: CASSLNPSGNTGELFF
V: TRBV27; CDR3: CASSSASERPYEQYF
V: TRBV6-1; CDR3: CASSEISLEGAPYTEAFF
V: TRBV9; CDR3: CASSSQGPRHLGYTF
V: TRBV2; CDR3: CASSAGGLETQYF
V: TRBV27; CDR3: CASSWGGREQPQHF
V: TRBV28; CDR3: CASRKGGVNTEAFF
V: TRBV25-1; CDR3: CASGWTGGHEQFF
V: TRBV5-6; CDR3: CASSLGVTDYGYTF
V: TRBV7-2; CDR3: CASSKTGYEQYF
V: TRBV29-1; CDR3: CSGKQGGDTQYF
V: TRBV7-6; CDR3: CASSPGEYEQYF
V: TRBV27; CDR3: CASSPQGVAKNIQYF
V: TRBV29-1; CDR3: CSVEESEGRGYEQYF
V: TRBV7-8; CDR3: CASSFKLLGGPEAFF
V: TRBV11-2; CDR3: CASSLDPTKTQYF
V: TRBV7-9; CDR3: CASSRRGGLSRPNYGYTF
V: TRBV5-4; CDR3: CASSRRRDGEKLFF
V: TRBV4-2; CDR3: CASSQQGALEGSKTQYF
V: TRBV18; CDR3: CASSLTGGEEAFF
V: TRBV6-4; CDR3: CASSAQTGTGELFF
V: TRBV30; CDR3: CAWSEELNEQYF
V: TRBV7-2; CDR3: CASRITYNEQFF
V: TRBV7-2; CDR3: CASSSWAQLYNSPLHF
V: TRBV6-6; CDR3: CASSPHRSNTEAFF
V: TRBV18; CDR3: CASSRAGGDTGELFF
V: TRBV10-3; CDR3: CAISATRGGFSNEQFF
V: TRBV6-4; CDR3: CASKQEPTNTGELFF
V: TRBV28; CDR3: CASSPGQGLYEQYF
V: TRBV13; CDR3: CASSLTGNNEQFF
V: TRBV7-9; CDR3: CASSLSTGGYGYTF
V: TRBV7-9; CDR3: CASSPPTVTEAFF
V: TRBV7-3; CDR3: CASSLNAGGAPEAFF
V: TRBV27; CDR3: CASSLSYLLAGGNNEQFF
V: TRBV27; CDR3: CASSSPGTQGPLGPYEQYF